The sequence of this T cell receptor (beta chain) was determined in a study of glioma-infiltrating T cells. With 0 bases removed from V and 0 bases from J, the gap between germline ends came to 9 bases. CDR3 length: 15 residues. The germline gives CDR1 DFQATT, CDR2 SNEGSKA (reference sequence). This clonotype was seen ten or more times. Amplification of TCR alpha and beta CDR3 regions from RNA used iRepertoire nested multiplex PCR. One entry per CDR3 protein, called by TCRdb with MiXCR from the multiplex PCR reads. The sample holds around 180,000 distinct CDR3 sequences; over 40% are singletons and the top ten take 5.2%.

The chain uses TRBV20-1 and TRBJ1-5; D is undetermined. This receptor was taken from a human donor with low-grade glioma or glioblastoma, undergoing nonglioma brain surgery, or in good health (not recorded which). The sequencing input was glioma tissue, nonneoplastic brain tissue, or PBMCs (not recorded which). The CDR3, as DNA: TGCAGTGCTAGAGAATGGACCGATAGCAATCAGCCCCAGCATTTT. Translation: CSAREWTDSNQPQHF.